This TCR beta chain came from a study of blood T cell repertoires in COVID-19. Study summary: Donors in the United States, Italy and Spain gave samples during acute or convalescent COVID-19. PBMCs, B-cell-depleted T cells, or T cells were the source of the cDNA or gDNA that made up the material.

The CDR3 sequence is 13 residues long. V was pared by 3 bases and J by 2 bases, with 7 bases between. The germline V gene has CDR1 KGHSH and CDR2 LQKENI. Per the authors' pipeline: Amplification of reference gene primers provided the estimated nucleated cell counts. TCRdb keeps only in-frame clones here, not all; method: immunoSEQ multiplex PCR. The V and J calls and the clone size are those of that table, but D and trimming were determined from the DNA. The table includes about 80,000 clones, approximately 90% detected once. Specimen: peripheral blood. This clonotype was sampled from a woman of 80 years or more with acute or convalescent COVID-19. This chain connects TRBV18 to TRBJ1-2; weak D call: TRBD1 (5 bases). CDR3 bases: TGTGCCAGCTCACCGGACACGAACTATGGCTACACCTTC. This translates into CASSPDTNYGYTF.